Listed below are T cell receptor beta chains from one sample, sequenced in a study of CD4+ T cells in melanoma. Sequencing was performed with immunoSEQ multiplex PCR; in TCRdb, only in-frame clones are kept and a portion is missing. The table has over 9,000 clones, more than 60% seen once. The material sequenced was cells from a culture (not recorded whether cultured in vitro). The receptors were gathered from a human donor with melanoma. Each CDR3 is given with its conserved first and last residue. D genes are given only for firm matches. The listing skips clone size in some rows; elsewhere it reads once, few, many or a size class.

V gene	clone size	D gene	J gene	CDR3 DNA	CDR3 protein
TRBV11-2	few	NA	TRBJ2-1	TGTGCCAGCAGCTTAGATTTTTCCCCTCAGTTCTTC	CASSLDFSPQFF
TRBV7-2	NA	NA	TRBJ1-1	TGTGCCAGCAGCTTTGGGGGGAGTACTGAAGCTTTCTTT	CASSFGGSTEAFF
TRBV5-6	once	NA	TRBJ2-7	TGTGCCAGCAGCCGCCGGGGATACAGCTCCTACGAGCAGTACTTC	CASSRRGYSSYEQYF
TRBV18	few	NA	TRBJ1-2	TGTGCCAGCTCACCCCAACCCAACTATGGCTACACCTTC	CASSPQPNYGYTF
TRBV5-1	few	NA	TRBJ2-5	TGCGCCAGCAGCTTGGCCCCCTCCGGGAGCGGCCAAGAGACCCAGTACTTC	CASSLAPSGSGQETQYF
TRBV6-1	NA	NA	TRBJ1-1	TGTGCCAGCAGTGAAGCAAGGGGCGTAGAAGCTTTCTTT	CASSEARGVEAFF
TRBV27	NA	NA	TRBJ1-4	TGTGCCAGCAGTTTGAACTTAAGGTCCCCCAATGAAAAACTGTTTTTT	CASSLNLRSPNEKLFF
TRBV9	NA	NA	TRBJ2-2	TGTGCCAGCAGCCCCCGGCCGAACACCGGGGAGCTGTTTTTT	CASSPRPNTGELFF
TRBV13	NA	TRBD1	TRBJ1-1	TGTGCCAGCAGCTCGGTGACAGGGGGATTGTACACTGAAGCTTTCTTT	CASSSVTGGLYTEAFF
TRBV7-3	once	NA	TRBJ2-3	TGTGCCAGCAGCTTTGCCACGGCAGATACGCAGTATTTT	CASSFATADTQYF
TRBV30	NA	TRBD1	TRBJ2-3	TGTGCCTGGAGTCTGGACAGGCGAGAGTATTTT	CAWSLDRREYF
TRBV6-5	few	NA	TRBJ1-1	TGTGCGTCTGGGTTTCGGGGGACTGAAGCTTTCTTT	CASGFRGTEAFF
TRBV11-2	NA	NA	TRBJ2-5	TGTGCCAGCAGTTACCAAGGGGTCTCGTACCAAGAGACCCAGTACTTC	CASSYQGVSYQETQYF
TRBV7-3	NA	TRBD1	TRBJ2-3	TGTGCCAGCAGCTCATCGCGGACAGGGGCCACAGATACGCAGTATTTT	CASSSSRTGATDTQYF
TRBV5-1	NA	NA	TRBJ1-2	TGCGCCAGCAGCTTGAGGGGGGGGGACTATGGCTACACCTTC	CASSLRGGDYGYTF
TRBV14	NA	NA	TRBJ1-3	TGTGCCAGCAGCCAAAACCCTCCTGGAAACACCATATATTTT	CASSQNPPGNTIYF
TRBV9	medium-sized	TRBD1	TRBJ2-3	TGTGCCAGCAGCCCCAGACAGGGGGCTGGTAGCACAGATACGCAGTATTTT	CASSPRQGAGSTDTQYF
TRBV10-3	NA	NA	TRBJ2-3	TGTGCCATCAGTGAGGTCACCGGGGGGCCGGATACGCAGTATTTT	CAISEVTGGPDTQYF
TRBV30	medium-sized	TRBD1	TRBJ1-5	TGTGCCTGGAGGGGACAGGGGAATCAGCCCCAGCATTTT	CAWRGQGNQPQHF
TRBV15	once	NA	TRBJ1-1	TGTGCCACCAGCAGGGGCCGAGGCGTTAGGGCTTTCTTT	CATSRGRGVRAFF
TRBV6-6	NA	NA	TRBJ2-7	TGTGCCAGAACGAGGGGTCTAGATTACGAGCAGTACTTC	CARTRGLDYEQYF
TRBV5-4	NA	TRBD1	TRBJ2-7	TGTGCCAGCAGCTTGGAGGGACAGGGAACGTACGAGCAGTACTTC	CASSLEGQGTYEQYF
TRBV19	few	NA	TRBJ1-1	TGTGCCAGTAGCCGAATAGGGGGGGTAAACACTGAAGCTTTCTTT	CASSRIGGVNTEAFF
TRBV19	NA	NA	TRBJ1-5	TGTGCCAGCCATCGACGGGGGCAGGGTTATCAGCCCCAGCATTTT	CASHRRGQGYQPQHF
TRBV27	NA	NA	TRBJ1-2	TGTGCCAGCAGTTTATCGAGCAGGCATCCCCGCTATGGCTACACCTTC	CASSLSSRHPRYGYTF
TRBV5-5	NA	NA	TRBJ2-7	TGTGCCAGCAGCTTGGACAACACTTACGAGCAGTACTTC	CASSLDNTYEQYF
TRBV7-2	NA	NA	TRBJ2-3	TGTGCCAGCAGCTTAAGTGTTACAGATACGCAGTATTTT	CASSLSVTDTQYF
TRBV4-1	few	NA	TRBJ2-1	TGCGCCAGCAGCGAACTAGATTCTGAGCAGTTCTTC	CASSELDSEQFF
TRBV5-1	NA	NA	TRBJ1-1	TGCGCCAGCAGTCAGGGGAACACTGAAGCTTTCTTT	CASSQGNTEAFF
TRBV2	NA	NA	TRBJ1-2	TGTGCCAGCAGTAGACAGGAGTTCTATGGCTACACCTTC	CASSRQEFYGYTF
TRBV30	NA	NA	TRBJ1-1	TGTGCCTGGAGTTCAGAGCGGCAAAAAGCTTTCTTT	CAWSSERQKAFF
TRBV6-5	NA	NA	TRBJ2-7	TGTGCCAGCAGTGTGGATGGAAGATACGAGCAGTACTTC	CASSVDGRYEQYF
TRBV4-2	NA	TRBD1	TRBJ1-2	TGTGCCAGCAGCCTAGGGGACAGGGAGGTAGGAGGCTACACCTTC	CASSLGDREVGGYTF
TRBV10-3	NA	NA	TRBJ2-5	TGTGCCATCAAAAGGGGAACAGGAGAGACCCAGTACTTC	CAIKRGTGETQYF
TRBV9	NA	TRBD1	TRBJ1-2	TGTGCCAGCAGCGTAACCACAGGGGGGAGCTATGGCTACACCTTC	CASSVTTGGSYGYTF
TRBV5-1	NA	TRBD2	TRBJ2-3	TGCGCCAGCAGCCCGGGGCCGGGACTAGCGGGGTATACGCAGTATTTT	CASSPGPGLAGYTQYF
TRBV7-9	once	NA	TRBJ2-3	TGTGCCAGCAGCTTGGAAGGGGCCGCCACAGATACGCAGTATTTT	CASSLEGAATDTQYF
TRBV30	NA	NA	TRBJ1-4	TGTGCCTGGGGGGCAGAAAGTAATGAAAAACTGTTTTTT	CAWGAESNEKLFF
TRBV7-9	NA	NA	TRBJ1-1	TGTGCCAGCAGCTTCGGACCGGGGCCCACTGAAGCTTTCTTT	CASSFGPGPTEAFF
TRBV2	NA	NA	TRBJ2-5	TGTGCCAGCAGTGAGAGGTCCCGGGAGGAGACCCAGTACTTC	CASSERSREETQYF
TRBV5-4	NA	NA	TRBJ2-5	TGTGCCAGCAGCCCTAGGCCGGGACTGGATCAAGAGACCCAGTACTTC	CASSPRPGLDQETQYF
TRBV7-9	NA	TRBD1	TRBJ2-7	TGTGCCAGCAGACCCGGACAGGGGGCAGGGGAGCAGTACTTC	CASRPGQGAGEQYF
TRBV30	once	NA	TRBJ2-2	TGTGCCTGGAGTATCGGGGAGCTGTTTTTT	CAWSIGELFF
TRBV2	few	TRBD2	TRBJ2-3	TGTGCCAGCAGTCCGGGACTAGTCGGGGATACGCAGTATTTT	CASSPGLVGDTQYF
TRBV29-1	NA	NA	TRBJ1-6	TGCAGCGTTGAAGATCGGGATAGGGGGCCCCTCCACTTT	CSVEDRDRGPLHF
TRBV11-1	NA	NA	TRBJ2-3	TGTGCCAGCAGCTTAGGAGGTAGCGATACGCAGTATTTT	CASSLGGSDTQYF
TRBV11-2	NA	NA	TRBJ1-5	TGTGCCAGCAGCCCCTGGGGCGCCCCGGGGCAGCCCCAGCATTTT	CASSPWGAPGQPQHF
TRBV6-6	once	NA	TRBJ1-1	TGTGCCAGCAGTTACGATCCTAGGGACACTGAAGCTTTCTTT	CASSYDPRDTEAFF
TRBV6-5	NA	NA	TRBJ2-3	TGTGCCAGCAGTACCGCGGGGAGCACAGATACGCAGTATTTT	CASSTAGSTDTQYF